This TCR beta chain was documented in a study of T cells in Graves' hyperthyroidism and ophthalmopathy. TCR beta CDR3 sequences were amplified from RNA transcripts. Carried out on the TCR CDR3, a first-round RT-PCR used the HTBI primer set. One entry per CDR3 protein, called by TCRdb with MiXCR from the multiplex PCR reads. The sample has some 340,000 distinct CDR3 sequences; roughly 13% are singletons. This clonotype was recorded many times. The J segment lost 3 bases and the V segment lost 3 bases, leaving 6 bases of the junction unmatched. Germline CDR1 DFQATT, CDR2 SNEGSKA (reference sequence). This CDR3 comprises 15 residues.

The sample consisted of blood. This sequence joins TRBV20-1 and TRBJ2-1; 9 bases match TRBD1. The sequence was obtained from a woman between 40 and 50 years old with Graves' ophthalmopathy. CDR3 nucleotide sequence: TGCAGTGCTAGCATGGGACAGGGACACTACAATGAGCAGTTCTTC. Amino acids: CSASMGQGHYNEQFF.